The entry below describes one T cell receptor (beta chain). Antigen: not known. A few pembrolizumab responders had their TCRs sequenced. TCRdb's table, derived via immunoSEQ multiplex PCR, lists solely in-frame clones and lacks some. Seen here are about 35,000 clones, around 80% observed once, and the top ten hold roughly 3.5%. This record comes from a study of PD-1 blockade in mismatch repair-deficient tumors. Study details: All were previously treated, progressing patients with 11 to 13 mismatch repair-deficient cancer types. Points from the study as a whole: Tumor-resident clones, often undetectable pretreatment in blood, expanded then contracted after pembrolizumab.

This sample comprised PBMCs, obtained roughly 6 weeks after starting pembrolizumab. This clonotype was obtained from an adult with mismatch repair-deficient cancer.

The CDR3 loop is CASRRPPRLAGQTYEQYF. The CDR3 DNA reads TGTGCCAGCAGACGCCCCCCGCGACTAGCGGGACAAACCTACGAGCAGTACTTC. The gene calls are TRBV27 and TRBJ2-7, with 11 bases that match TRBD2. This CDR3 contains 18 residues. V trimming: 6 bases; J trimming: 2 bases; junction bases outside the gene matches: 15. Germline V gene data show CDR1 as MNHEY and CDR2 as SMNVEV (reference sequence).